One sample yielded the 26 T cell receptor beta chains listed below, sequenced in a study of response to subunit inactivated influenza vaccine. One entry per CDR3 protein results from TCRdb running MiXCR on the RT-PCR reads. The top ten hold around 2.8% of the sample, which has just under 550,000 distinct CDR3 sequences, 20% to 25% seen once. This same sample was also part of a study on T cells expressing NK-cell markers. As that report states: Scientists made TCR beta cDNA using 5'RACE template switching with UMIs.

Sequences were derived from CD4+ T cells sorted from PBMCs, sampled 12 days after vaccination. The receptors derive from a man aged 50-60 years who received an inactivated influenza vaccine.

This clonotype has a handful of counts. The V gene is TRBV15, the J gene TRBJ2-1, with 8 nucleotides matching TRBD2. The ends lost 0 bases at V and 10 bases at J; junction bases unmatched: 5. This CDR3 has 14 residues. Germline V gene lookup returns CDR1 LNHNV and CDR2 YYDKDF (reference sequence). CDR3 residues: CATSRERGGREQFF. The CDR3 region has the DNA TGTGCCACCAGCAGAGAACGGGGGGGCCGCGAGCAGTTCTTC.

The V call is TRBV7-2, the J call TRBJ2-1, with 7 positions matching TRBD2. The J segment lost 13 bases and the V segment lost 3 bases, leaving 12 bases of the junction unmatched. This CDR3 region has 14 residues. From germline, CDR1 is SGHTA and CDR2 FQGNSA. The CDR3 loop is CASSFSSGRGFQFF. Here the CDR3 DNA reads TGTGCCAGCAGCTTTTCATCGGGGCGGGGGTTTCAGTTCTTC.

The J gene is TRBJ1-4, the V gene TRBV6-1; 8 positions agree with TRBD1. The V segment lost 5 bases and the J segment 4 bases; nucleotides outside the gene matches: 3. Germline values: CDR1 MNHNS, CDR2 SASEGT. This CDR3 is built from 14 residues. Here the CDR3 reads CASSTTGVNEKLFF. In DNA form, the CDR3 reads TGTGCCAGCAGTACGACAGGGGTTAATGAAAAACTGTTTTTT.

This clonotype was seen a few times. The V and J genes are TRBV20-1 and TRBJ1-6; TRBD1 agrees at 8 bases. The CDR3 totals 14 residues. The V segment lost 6 bases and the J segment 6 bases; nucleotides outside the gene matches: 7. From germline, CDR1 is DFQATT and CDR2 SNEGSKA (reference sequence). The DNA for the CDR3 is TGCAGTGCCCGTAGACAGGGGCCTAATTCACCCCTCCACTTT. Translating gives CSARRQGPNSPLHF.

This clonotype was found a few times. The J gene is TRBJ2-7, the V gene TRBV27; 9 nucleotides line up with TRBD1. Trimming removed 2 bases from V and 0 bases from J; junction bases left unmatched: 5. Germline V lookup: CDR1 MNHEY, CDR2 SMNVEV (reference sequence). CDR3 size: 16 residues. The CDR3 coding sequence is TGTGCCAGCAGTTTAAAACAGGGGGCAAGCTCCTACGAGCAGTACTTC. Protein sequence: CASSLKQGASSYEQYF.

There are a few counts of this clonotype. The chain is built from TRBV7-2 and TRBJ2-7; 11 nucleotides match TRBD2. In germline, CDR1 is SGHTA, CDR2 FQGNSA. Germline trimming cut 4 bases from V and 6 bases from J; bases unmatched to any gene: 8. The CDR3 has 15 residues. The CDR3 sequence is CASSSSSGGRFEQYF. CDR3 sequence (DNA): TGTGCCAGCAGCTCCTCTAGCGGGGGGCGTTTCGAGCAGTACTTC.

This clonotype has a count of ten or more. This chain joins TRBV4-3 and TRBJ2-1; 8 bases line up with TRBD1. Germline V gene sequence: CDR1 LGHNA, CDR2 YSLEER. The length of the CDR3 is 15 residues. V dropped 3 bases and J dropped 2; count of bases not matched to a gene: 3. The CDR3 spells CASSQEGQAYNEQFF. The DNA of the CDR3 is TGCGCCAGCAGCCAGGAGGGACAGGCCTACAATGAGCAGTTCTTC.

CDR3 nucleotides: TGTGCCAGCAGTGATCAGGGGACTGGCTACACCTTC. Its protein product is CASSDQGTGYTF. The chain carries TRBV12-3 or TRBV12-4 and TRBJ1-2; the D gene is possibly TRBD1 (6 bases). The CDR3 runs 12 residues. Trimming stripped 5 bases from V and 7 bases from J, with 11 bases between.

Only a few counts were recorded for this clonotype. The chain recombines TRBV3-1 with TRBJ2-1; 9 bases are a match to TRBD2. This CDR3 is 18 amino acids long. V lost 0 bases to trimming and J lost 3 bases; unmatched junction nucleotides: 9. Germline CDR1 and CDR2: LGHDT and YNNKEL (reference sequence). In DNA, the CDR3 is TGTGCCAGCAGCCAAGAGTGGGGCAGCGGGGGGTTCTACAATGAGCAGTTCTTC. It is translated as CASSQEWGSGGFYNEQFF.

The chain has TRBV29-1 and TRBJ1-1, with TRBD1 matching over 7 bases. V lost 3 bases to trimming and J lost 1 base; unmatched junction nucleotides: 8. The CDR3 extends over 15 amino acids. Germline CDR1 is SQVTM and CDR2 is ANQGSEA. The DNA of the CDR3 is TGCAGCGTTGATAAAATCGGGACAGCGAACACTGAAGCTTTCTTT. This gives the protein CSVDKIGTANTEAFF.

V usage is TRBV18 and J usage is TRBJ2-1; D possibly corresponds to TRBD1 (5 bases). The CDR3 covers 15 residues. Trimming took off 0 bases at V and 8 bases at J, with 14 bases between the two ends. The germline V gene encodes CDR1 KGHSH and CDR2 LQKENI. CDR3 sequence reads: CASSPPGRAGDEQFF. As DNA, the CDR3 is TGTGCCAGCTCACCACCGGGCAGGGCTGGGGATGAGCAGTTCTTC.

This chain joins TRBV5-1 and TRBJ2-5; the D gene could be TRBD1 or TRBD2 (5 bases each). This CDR3 has 14 residues. Per the germline V gene, CDR1 is SGHRS and CDR2 is YFSETQ. With 4 bases removed from V and 1 base from J, the gap between germline ends came to 11 bases. The CDR3 DNA is TGCGCCAGCAGCACTGGGACGGCCCAAGAGACCCAGTACTTC. Its protein is CASSTGTAQETQYF.

This sequence joins TRBV20-1 and TRBJ2-3, with 9 nucleotides matching TRBD2. The germline CDR1 and CDR2 sequences are DFQATT and SNEGSKA (reference sequence). V dropped 6 bases and J dropped 6; count of bases not matched to a gene: 13. The CDR3 is 15 residues long. CDR3: CSAPDPGGRGDTQYF. The CDR3 nucleotides are TGCAGTGCACCAGACCCAGGCGGGAGGGGGGATACGCAGTATTTT.

This clonotype was seen a few times. The rearrangement joins TRBV6-1 to TRBJ2-3, with a possible D match to TRBD1 (5 bases). The CDR3 spans 15 residues. Between the trimmed V and J ends, which lost 6 bases and 0 bases, there was a span of 13 bases. Germline CDR1 MNHNS, CDR2 SASEGT. CDR3 DNA: TGTGCCAGCAGACAGCTCGACAGAAGCACAGATACGCAGTATTTT. Amino acid sequence: CASRQLDRSTDTQYF.

V usage is TRBV12-3 or TRBV12-4 and J usage is TRBJ2-1, with D perhaps matching TRBD1 or TRBD2 (6 bases each). CDR3 length equals 15 residues. Trimming pared 7 bases from V and 9 bases from J, leaving 22 bases between. DNA of the CDR3: TGTGCCAGCATCGAGGGGGGCTCTTTAGGGGGTGAGCAGTTCTTC. The encoded protein is CASIEGGSLGGEQFF.

J is TRBJ2-3 and V is TRBV11-2, with D unresolved. Germline V gives CDR1 SGHAT, CDR2 FQNNGV. This CDR3 contains 14 residues. Trimming took 5 bases from V and 2 from J, leaving 11 bases between them. The CDR3 spells CASSAPATTDTQYF. In DNA form, the CDR3 reads TGTGCCAGCAGCGCGCCGGCTACCACAGATACGCAGTATTTT.

The rearrangement uses TRBV7-2 and TRBJ1-2, with D unresolved. There are 14 residues in the CDR3. V was cut by 1 base and J by 4 bases, with 10 bases left in between. Germline values: CDR1 SGHTA, CDR2 FQGNSA. This CDR3 reads CASSLELLIYGYTF. For the CDR3, the DNA is TGTGCCAGCAGCTTAGAACTGTTAATCTATGGCTACACCTTC.

The chain has TRBV19 and TRBJ2-1, with TRBD2 identical over 12 bases. With 3 bases clipped from V and 13 bases from J, the junction kept 4 bases outside the gene matches. Germline lookup yields CDR1 LNHDA and CDR2 SQIVND (reference sequence). CDR3 length: 13 amino acids. CDR3 amino acids: CASSIRTSGVQFF. CDR3 nucleotide sequence: TGTGCCAGTAGTATCCGGACTAGCGGGGTCCAGTTCTTC.

The rearrangement links TRBV4-2 to TRBJ2-7, with TRBD2 as a possible D gene (6 bases). V dropped 0 bases and J dropped 3 bases, with 9 bases sitting between them. CDR3 size: 14 residues. CDR1 is LGHNA, CDR2 YNFKEQ, per germline. CDR3 protein: CASSQEEGFYEQYF. CDR3 in DNA: TGTGCCAGCAGCCAAGAGGAGGGGTTCTACGAGCAGTACTTC.

This clonotype was counted many times. CDR3 sequence (DNA): TGTGCCAGCTGTCGAGGCCGCACAGATACGCAGTATTTT. This codes for CASCRGRTDTQYF. The rearrangement joins TRBV12-3 or TRBV12-4 to TRBJ2-3; D is undetermined. The length of the CDR3 is 13 residues. Trimming took 8 bases from V and 1 from J, leaving 10 bases between them.

The chain recombines TRBV20-1 with TRBJ2-2; 9 bases line up with TRBD2. Germline-derived CDR1 and CDR2 are DFQATT and SNEGSKA (reference sequence). This CDR3 has 13 amino acids. After removal of 1 base from V and 9 bases from J, the junction contained 3 bases not matched to a gene. The CDR3 is CSARGLAGWELFF. As DNA, the CDR3 is TGCAGTGCTAGAGGTCTAGCGGGGTGGGAGCTGTTTTTT.

This clonotype occurred a few times. The CDR3: CASRRFEGGYNEQFF. The CDR3 DNA sequence: TGCGCCAGCAGACGTTTTGAGGGTGGCTACAATGAGCAGTTCTTC. V usage is TRBV4-1 and J usage is TRBJ2-1; maybe TRBD2 (5 bases). The V end lost 6 bases, the J end lost 3 bases, and 15 bases lay between the germline ends. This CDR3 spans 15 amino acids. Germline V gives CDR1 MGHRA, CDR2 YSYEKL.

The chain links TRBV6-1 to TRBJ1-2, with TRBD1 matching 7 bases. Germline CDR1 is MNHNS and CDR2 is SASEGT. CDR3 length: 14 residues. With 5 bases clipped from V and 3 bases from J, the junction kept 6 bases outside the gene matches. The CDR3 protein is CASSRTGSDYGYTF. DNA for the CDR3: TGTGCCAGCAGTCGGACAGGCAGTGACTATGGCTACACCTTC.

The CDR3 coding sequence is TGCAGCGTGGCAACCGGGACAGGGGGGACAGATACGCAGTATTTT. Residues: CSVATGTGGTDTQYF. The chain carries TRBV29-1 and TRBJ2-3; 11 bases align to TRBD1. The germline V gene encodes CDR1 SQVTM and CDR2 ANQGSEA. This CDR3 is built from 15 residues. V gave up 6 bases and J gave up 3 bases; unmatched junction bases: 8.

This clonotype appeared a few times. The chain couples TRBV20-1 to TRBJ2-5; possibly TRBD2 for D (6 bases). The CDR3 runs 12 residues. The V end was cut by 3 bases, the J end by 5 bases, with 10 bases between. Germline values: CDR1 DFQATT, CDR2 SNEGSKA (reference sequence). The DNA of the CDR3 is TGCAGTGCTAGTATGGGGAGGGAGACCCAGTACTTC. This encodes CSASMGRETQYF.

This clonotype has a handful of counts. The V call is TRBV12-3 or TRBV12-4, the J call TRBJ2-5; 8 nucleotides match TRBD1. The CDR3 runs to 17 residues. With V trimmed by 3 bases and J by 5 bases, 14 bases remained unmatched. The CDR3 region is CASSFTPGTGGRETQYF. The CDR3 DNA sequence: TGTGCCAGCAGTTTTACCCCAGGCACAGGGGGACGCGAGACCCAGTACTTC.